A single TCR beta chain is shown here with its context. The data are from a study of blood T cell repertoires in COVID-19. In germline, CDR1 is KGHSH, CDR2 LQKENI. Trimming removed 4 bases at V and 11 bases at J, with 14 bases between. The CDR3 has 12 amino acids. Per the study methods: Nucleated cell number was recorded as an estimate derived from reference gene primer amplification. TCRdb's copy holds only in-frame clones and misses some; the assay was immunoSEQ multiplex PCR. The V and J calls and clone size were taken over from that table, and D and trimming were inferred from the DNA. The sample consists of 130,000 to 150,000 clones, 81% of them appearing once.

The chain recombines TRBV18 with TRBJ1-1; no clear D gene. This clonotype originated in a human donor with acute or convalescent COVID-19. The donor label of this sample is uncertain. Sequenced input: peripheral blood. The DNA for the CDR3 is TGTGCCAGCTCACGCGGACTGGACGTGGCTTTCTTT. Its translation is CASSRGLDVAFF.